These 8 T cell receptor beta chains were sequenced from one sample in a study of blood T cell repertoires in COVID-19. The table came from immunoSEQ multiplex PCR; TCRdb's copy has only in-frame clones and leaves some out. The table records under 500,000 clones, around nine tenths of them present only once. Sequencing used peripheral blood. These receptors all come from a young woman with acute or convalescent COVID-19.

The chain is built from TRBV28 and TRBJ2-3, with 11 positions matching TRBD2. The CDR3 extends over 17 amino acids. With 6 bases clipped from V and 7 bases from J, the junction kept 15 bases outside the gene matches. Per the germline V gene, CDR1 is MDHEN and CDR2 is SYDVKM. CDR3 region: CASSPSMVAGGLNTQYF. The DNA of the CDR3 is TGTGCCAGCAGCCCTAGTATGGTAGCGGGGGGGCTGAATACGCAGTATTTT.

The chain joins TRBV19 to TRBJ1-2, with D hard to call. The germline CDR1 and CDR2 sequences are LNHDA and SQIVND (reference sequence). There are 13 residues in the CDR3. The V end lost 5 bases, the J end lost 4 bases, and 11 bases lay between the germline ends. This CDR3 reads CASSPAGSYGYTF. The CDR3 DNA reads as TGTGCCAGTAGTCCGGCGGGGAGCTATGGCTACACCTTC.

The CDR3 nucleotides read TGTGCCAGCGGGGGGGGGTCGTACGAGCAGTACTTC. Translated, it gives CASGGGSYEQYF. The chain joins TRBV3-1 (or the pseudogene TRBV3-2) to TRBJ2-7; 7 bases agree with TRBD2. With V trimmed by 8 bases and J by 4 bases, 5 bases remained unmatched. CDR1 is LGHDT, CDR2 YNNKEL, per germline (reference sequence). This CDR3 is built from 12 residues.

The chain employs TRBV6-6 and TRBJ2-1; tentatively, D is TRBD1 (6 bases). Trimming stripped 6 bases from V and 7 bases from J, with 13 bases between. This CDR3 region has 13 residues. Germline loops: CDR1 MNHNY, CDR2 SVGAGI (reference sequence). CDR3 amino acids: CASRSRGWNEQFF. The CDR3 DNA follows: TGTGCCAGCAGAAGTAGGGGGTGGAATGAGCAGTTCTTC.

As regards this clone: Different DNA sequences within this sample yield the same CDR3. This chain connects TRBV30 to TRBJ1-2, with 11 bases matching TRBD1. The V segment lost 1 base and the J segment 6 bases; nucleotides outside the gene matches: 4. The length of the CDR3 is 14 residues. Looked up from germline, CDR1 is GTSNPN and CDR2 is SVGIG (reference sequence). Here the CDR3 reads CAWSGGQGAHGYTF. DNA of the CDR3: TGTGCCTGGAGTGGTGGACAGGGGGCACATGGCTACACCTTC.

In regard to this clone: Compared with germline, one end of the junction differs, possibly owing to a read error. The rearrangement uses TRBV6-5 and TRBJ2-1; 14 positions match TRBD2. The germline V gene encodes CDR1 MNHEY and CDR2 SVGAGI. The CDR3 is made up of 14 amino acids. CDR3 amino acids: CASSRTSGGPELFF. CDR3 bases: TGTGCCAGCAGTAGGACTAGCGGGGGGCCCGAGCTGTTCTTC.

In its sample, this clone was seen once. The J gene is TRBJ2-3, the V gene TRBV5-1; TRBD2 matches 14 bases. From germline, CDR1 is SGHRS and CDR2 YFSETQ. This CDR3 has 16 amino acids. With V trimmed by 2 bases and J by 4 bases, 3 bases remained unmatched. In DNA, the CDR3 is TGCGCCAGCAGCTTCAGACTAGCGGGGGGGGCAGATACGCAGTATTTT. This sequence encodes CASSFRLAGGADTQYF.

The gene calls are TRBV6-1 and TRBJ2-1; TRBD2 is a possible D gene (5 bases). This CDR3 has 20 amino acids. Germline V gene lookup returns CDR1 MNHNS and CDR2 SASEGT. Trimming left V 0 bases short and J 4 bases short, with 25 bases between. The CDR3 loop reads CASSEAEVALPISDYNEQFF. The CDR3 DNA is TGTGCCAGCAGTGAAGCGGAGGTAGCGCTCCCGATTTCTGATTACAATGAGCAGTTCTTC.